The 3 T cell receptor beta chains below all came from one sample that was sequenced in a study of T cells in Graves' hyperthyroidism and ophthalmopathy. Regions amplified from RNA transcripts were the TCR beta CDR3 regions. The HTBI primer set was used in a first-round RT-PCR of the TCR CDR3. TCRdb re-called the multiplex PCR reads through MiXCR, storing one row per CDR3 protein. The sample records hundreds of thousands of distinct CDR3 sequences, more than 15% being singletons. What was sequenced was blood. The source of these receptors is a woman between 18 and 30 years old with Graves' hyperthyroidism.

The CDR3 nucleotides read TGTGCCAGCAGCCAAGGGAGGAATCTGGGGGGAAACACCATATATTTT. This gives the protein CASSQGRNLGGNTIYF. V and J are TRBV4-2 and TRBJ1-3; D remains ambiguous. Germline assignment: CDR1 LGHNA and CDR2 YNFKEQ. The CDR3 is 16 amino acids. Trimming shortened V by 1 base and J by 4 bases, and 14 bases separated the two germline ends.

This clonotype has a handful of counts. The chain couples TRBV4-3 to TRBJ2-7; unclear D gene. Germline V gene lookup returns CDR1 LGHNA and CDR2 YSLEER. This CDR3 has 13 residues. V shed 1 base and J shed 3 bases, with 7 bases lying between them. For the CDR3, the DNA is TGCGCCAGCAGCCAAGCACAGTTCTACGAGCAGTACTTC. Residues: CASSQAQFYEQYF.

This clonotype has more than one count but fewer than ten. The chain uses TRBV10-3 and TRBJ2-1; perhaps TRBD1 as D (5 bases). This CDR3 contains 12 residues. V lost 6 bases and J 5 bases, leaving 8 bases between the germline ends. Germline-derived CDR1 and CDR2 are ENHRY and SYGVKD. The CDR3 is CAIRQGNNEQFF. DNA of the CDR3: TGTGCCATCAGGCAGGGAAACAATGAGCAGTTCTTC.